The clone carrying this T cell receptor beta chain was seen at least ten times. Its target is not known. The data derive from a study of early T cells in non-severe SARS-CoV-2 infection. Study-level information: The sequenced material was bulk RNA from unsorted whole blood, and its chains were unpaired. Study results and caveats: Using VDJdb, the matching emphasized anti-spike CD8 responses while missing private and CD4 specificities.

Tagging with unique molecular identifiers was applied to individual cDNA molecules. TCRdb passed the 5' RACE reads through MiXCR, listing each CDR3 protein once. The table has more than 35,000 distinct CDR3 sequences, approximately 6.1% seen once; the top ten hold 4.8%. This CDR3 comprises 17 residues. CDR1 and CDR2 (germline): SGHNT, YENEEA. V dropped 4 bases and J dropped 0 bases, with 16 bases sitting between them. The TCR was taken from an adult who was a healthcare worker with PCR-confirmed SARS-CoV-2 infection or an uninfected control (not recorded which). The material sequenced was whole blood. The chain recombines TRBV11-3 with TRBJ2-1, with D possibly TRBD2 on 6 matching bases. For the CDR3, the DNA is TGTGCCAGCAGCTCTTTAGCGGATCCGAGCTCCTACAATGAGCAGTTCTTC. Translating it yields CASSSLADPSSYNEQFF.